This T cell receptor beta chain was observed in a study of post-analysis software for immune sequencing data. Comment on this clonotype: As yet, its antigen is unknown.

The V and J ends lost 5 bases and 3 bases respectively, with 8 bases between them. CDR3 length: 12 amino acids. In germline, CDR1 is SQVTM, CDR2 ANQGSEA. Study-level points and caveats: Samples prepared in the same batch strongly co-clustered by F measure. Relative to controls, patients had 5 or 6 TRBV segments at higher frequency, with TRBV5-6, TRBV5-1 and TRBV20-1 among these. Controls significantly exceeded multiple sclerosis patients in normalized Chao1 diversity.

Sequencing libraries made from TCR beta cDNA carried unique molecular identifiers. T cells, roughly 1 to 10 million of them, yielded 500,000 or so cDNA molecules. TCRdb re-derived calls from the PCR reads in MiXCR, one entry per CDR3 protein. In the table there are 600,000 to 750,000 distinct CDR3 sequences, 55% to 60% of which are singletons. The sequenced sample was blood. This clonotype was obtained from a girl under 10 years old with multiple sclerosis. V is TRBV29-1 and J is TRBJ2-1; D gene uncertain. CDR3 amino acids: CSVTLDYNEQFF. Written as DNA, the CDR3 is TGCAGCGTTACCCTAGACTACAATGAGCAGTTCTTC.